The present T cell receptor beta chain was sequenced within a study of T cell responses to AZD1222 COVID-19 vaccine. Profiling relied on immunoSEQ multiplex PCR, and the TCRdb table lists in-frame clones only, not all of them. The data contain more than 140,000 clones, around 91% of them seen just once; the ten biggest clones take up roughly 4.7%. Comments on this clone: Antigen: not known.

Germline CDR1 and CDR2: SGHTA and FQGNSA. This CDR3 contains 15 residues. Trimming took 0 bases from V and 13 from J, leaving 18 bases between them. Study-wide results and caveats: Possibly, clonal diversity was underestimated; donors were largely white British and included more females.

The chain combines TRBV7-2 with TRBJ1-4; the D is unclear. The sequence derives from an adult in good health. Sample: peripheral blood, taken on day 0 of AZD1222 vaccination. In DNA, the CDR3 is TGTGCCAGCAGCTTAGCGCCGAATCCCTCGCGAGGACTGTTTTTT. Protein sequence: CASSLAPNPSRGLFF.